This T cell receptor (beta chain) was recovered during a study of T-cell memory formation after mild COVID-19. CDR1 is SGHRS and CDR2 is YFSETQ in the germline V gene. The ends lost 4 bases at V and 4 bases at J; junction bases unmatched: 12. This CDR3 has 16 residues. This clonotype was observed a single time. Its target is not known. Study-wide findings and caveats: Prior to infection, memory already included some responding clones, suggesting cross-reactive memory joined. For second-wave clones that peaked at day 37, SARS-CoV-2 specificity went unverified. Clones contracting over day 15 to 85 were CD4/CD8 balanced, with later expanders leaning CD4+.

5'RACE with constant-segment primers built TCRalpha and TCRbeta cDNA libraries with UMIs. TCRdb analysed the 5' RACE reads with MiXCR anew, one entry per CDR3 protein. Of 530,000 or so distinct CDR3 sequences detected, 17% appear once; the ten largest clones hold just over 8%. The V gene is TRBV5-1, the J gene TRBJ2-3; 7 bases map to TRBD1. Sequenced: PBMCs or a T cell subset sorted from them (not recorded which). The clonotype comes from an adult woman who had mild COVID-19 (a few samples of this study predate the infection). Cell type and time point are not known. The CDR3 sequence: CASSKIAGGVADTQYF. The CDR3, as DNA: TGCGCCAGCAGCAAAATAGCAGGGGGTGTCGCAGATACGCAGTATTTT.